The entry below describes one TCR beta chain. The antigen is unknown. This sample is part of a study of cytomegalovirus exposure and HLA in healthy donors. Overall study context: As released early, the data held 70 million to 95 million unique TCRs from HLA-typed donors. Study-wide results and caveats: In a later analysis, HLA-associated beta chains showed higher expansion and lower generation probabilities than comparable chains. Specificity of a few CMV-associated chains for CMV antigens was verified in vitro. In a later analysis, TCR association rates varied by HLA locus: DRB1 most, HLA-C fewest.

The PCR had 60 Vbeta and 13 Jbeta primers. The repertoire was sequenced with immunoSEQ multiplex PCR; TCRdb's copy has only in-frame clones and lacks some. The sample includes fewer than 150,000 clones, around 74% of them seen just once. The sequencing input was PBMCs. This TCR was recovered from a man in his fifties or sixties in good health and CMV-seropositive.

DNA for the CDR3: TGTGCCAGCAGCTTAGGGGCCTCTAATCAGCCCCAGCATTTT. It yields the protein CASSLGASNQPQHF. The chain joins TRBV7-2 to TRBJ1-5; D is ambiguous. V dropped 1 base and J dropped 4 bases, with 8 bases sitting between them. Germline-derived CDR1 and CDR2 are SGHTA and FQGNSA. This CDR3 contains 14 residues.